This TCR beta chain was recovered during a study of T cell responses to AZD1222 COVID-19 vaccine. The CDR3 loop spans 15 amino acids. Trimming took off 2 bases at V and 9 bases at J, with 17 bases between the two ends. TCRdb keeps only in-frame clones here, not all; method: immunoSEQ multiplex PCR. The sample holds around 150,000 clones, 84% seen once. With regard to this clone: Antigen specificity is unknown.

Study observations and caveats: Repertoire sampling happened only post peak T cell response. Compared with day 0, the breadth and depth of the Spike-specific TCR repertoire rose significantly after two doses of AZD1222. Clonal diversity was possibly underestimated; the donors were predominantly white British and more often female. Regions left unmutated in variants are reportedly the target of nearly half of spike-specific TCRs.

The rearrangement links TRBV6-7 to TRBJ1-5; D gene unclear. TRBV6-7 is labeled an ORF, and its function is uncertain. The material sequenced was peripheral blood, taken on day 0 of AZD1222 vaccination. The TCR comes from an adult in good health. CDR3: CASSYPVLTARPQHF. CDR3 DNA sequence: TGTGCCAGCAGTTACCCCGTCCTAACCGCCCGGCCCCAGCATTTT.